A single sample is the source of the 20 T cell receptor beta chains below, sequenced in a study of response to subunit inactivated influenza vaccine. TCRdb reanalysed the RT-PCR reads using MiXCR and keeps one entry per CDR3 protein. The sample has over 800,000 distinct CDR3 sequences, 21% seen once; the top ten hold roughly 10%. The sequences come from PBMCs from blood, collected less than 6 days after vaccination. Receptor source: a man aged 50-60 years who received an inactivated influenza vaccine.

This clonotype was recorded a few times. V is TRBV20-1 and J is TRBJ1-1; possible D gene TRBD1, 6 bases. The CDR3 is made up of 14 amino acids. Germline CDR1 is DFQATT and CDR2 is SNEGSKA (reference sequence). The V end was cut by 4 bases, the J end by 1 base, with 13 bases between. This CDR3 is CSAIMDRPNTEAFF. The DNA for the CDR3 is TGCAGTGCTATTATGGACAGACCGAACACTGAAGCTTTCTTT.

In its sample, this clonotype was seen a few times. DNA of the CDR3: TGTGCCAGCTTTCCTAGCGGGAGCTCCTACAATGAGCAGTTCTTC. It is translated as CASFPSGSSYNEQFF. The gene calls are TRBV12-3 or TRBV12-4 and TRBJ2-1; 10 bases align to TRBD2. J gave up 0 bases and V 8 bases, and 4 bases lay outside the gene matches. The CDR3 totals 15 residues.

In this sample, this clonotype turned up a few times. The genes are TRBV12-3 or TRBV12-4 and TRBJ2-6; D is possibly TRBD2 (6 bases). The CDR3 has 17 amino acids. The V and J ends lost 5 bases and 0 bases respectively, with 14 bases between them. The CDR3 nucleotides are TGTGCCAGCAGTCTCCATTCCGGGGGCTCTGGGGCCAACGTCCTGACTTTC. Protein: CASSLHSGGSGANVLTF.

This clonotype was recorded a few times. The chain uses TRBV7-9 and TRBJ1-1; maybe TRBD1 (5 bases). CDR1 and CDR2 from the germline V gene are SEHNR and FQNEAQ (reference sequence). Between the trimmed V and J ends, which lost 1 base and 10 bases, there was a span of 13 bases. CDR3 length: 13 residues. DNA for the CDR3: TGTGCCAGCAGCTTAGGAGGGGCAGGATCAGCTTTCTTT. Translating gives CASSLGGAGSAFF.

The V and J genes are TRBV6-1 and TRBJ2-5; the D gene is possibly TRBD2 (7 bases). Germline lookup yields CDR1 MNHNS and CDR2 SASEGT. CDR3 length: 14 amino acids. V was shortened by 8 bases and J by 5 bases, with 18 bases between the two germline ends. CDR3 residues: CASPNHRGAETQYF. CDR3 DNA sequence: TGTGCCAGCCCCAACCACCGGGGGGCGGAGACCCAGTACTTC.

The chain has TRBV4-1 and TRBJ1-5, with unresolved D. V lost 2 bases to trimming and J lost 6 bases, with 8 bases between them. CDR1 MGHRA and CDR2 YSYEKL come from the germline V gene. This CDR3 spans 13 amino acids. The CDR3 protein is CASSQNFAQPQHF. The CDR3 DNA reads TGCGCCAGCAGCCAAAATTTTGCTCAGCCCCAGCATTTT.

This clonotype turned up a few times. This chain joins TRBV7-9 and TRBJ2-3, with D unclear. The V end was cut by 5 bases, the J end by 4 bases, with 10 bases between. The CDR3 has 13 amino acids. CDR1 is SEHNR, CDR2 FQNEAQ, per germline (reference sequence). The CDR3 loop reads CASSVPSSDTQYF. CDR3 nucleotide sequence: TGTGCCAGCAGCGTTCCAAGTTCAGATACGCAGTATTTT.

The chain joins TRBV9 to TRBJ2-7; D might be TRBD1 or TRBD2, each matching 5 bases. CDR3 length: 16 residues. V was trimmed by 3 bases and J by 2 bases, leaving 18 bases between them. Germline values: CDR1 SGDLS, CDR2 YYNGEE. CDR3 bases: TGTGCCAGCAGCGCGAGTGGGGGAACGTTGGCCTACGAGCAGTACTTC. As protein: CASSASGGTLAYEQYF.

The V and J genes are TRBV5-1 and TRBJ2-1; no clear D. CDR3 length: 17 residues. The germline V gene has CDR1 SGHRS and CDR2 YFSETQ. Deletions cut 1 base from V and 0 bases from J, with 14 bases between. CDR3 DNA: TGCGCCAGCAGCTTGCGGTCCAGGTCCAGCTCCTACAATGAGCAGTTCTTC. Its protein is CASSLRSRSSSYNEQFF.

The CDR3 DNA reads TGTGCCACCAGTGATCCATCGGACAGGGGAAATAACTATGGCTACACCTTC. It yields the protein CATSDPSDRGNNYGYTF. This chain joins TRBV24-1 and TRBJ1-2, with 9 bases matching TRBD1. Losses at the gene ends were 3 bases for V and 1 base for J; bases not matched to a gene: 8. Germline loops: CDR1 KGHDR, CDR2 SFDVKD. This CDR3 comprises 17 residues.

This clonotype was counted at least ten times. The CDR3 region is CASSLEASGRAYNEQFF. The CDR3 DNA is TGTGCCAGCAGCTTAGAGGCTAGCGGGAGGGCCTACAATGAGCAGTTCTTC. This chain joins TRBV7-6 and TRBJ2-1; 12 nucleotides match TRBD2. The CDR3 loop spans 17 amino acids. Germline V lookup: CDR1 SGHVS, CDR2 FNYEAQ. After removal of 1 base from V and 2 bases from J, the junction contained 3 bases not matched to a gene.

This clonotype appeared many times. The chain carries TRBV5-1 and TRBJ2-1; 13 nucleotides match TRBD2. Trimming at V came to 1 base and at J to 7 bases, leaving 5 bases not matched to a gene. This CDR3 is built from 16 residues. Germline V CDR1 and CDR2: SGHRS, YFSETQ. CDR3 in DNA: TGCGCCAGCAGCTTGACACTAGCGGGAGGGTGGAATGAGCAGTTCTTC. Its translation: CASSLTLAGGWNEQFF.

This clonotype has a handful of counts. The chain has TRBV7-2 and TRBJ2-7; 7 bases are shared with TRBD2. This CDR3 contains 15 residues. Trimming took 5 bases from V and 3 from J; bases not matched to a gene: 10. Germline V lookup: CDR1 SGHTA, CDR2 FQGNSA. The CDR3 spells CASSHLASGIYEQYF. The CDR3 DNA sequence: TGTGCCAGCAGCCATTTGGCTAGCGGCATCTACGAGCAGTACTTC.

The V and J genes are TRBV29-1 and TRBJ2-7; 8 nucleotides line up with TRBD1. CDR3 size: 14 residues. V lost 6 bases and J lost 2; bases outside the gene matches: 9. The germline V gene encodes CDR1 SQVTM and CDR2 ANQGSEA. CDR3 DNA: TGCAGCGTCCTCGACAGGGGCGTTACCTACGAGCAGTACTTC. The encoded protein is CSVLDRGVTYEQYF.

This sequence joins TRBV5-1 and TRBJ2-3; tentative D call: TRBD1 (5 bases). The CDR3 spans 14 residues. CDR1 is SGHRS, CDR2 YFSETQ, per germline. With 1 base removed from V and 4 bases from J, the gap between germline ends came to 10 bases. CDR3 in amino acids: CASSLNGAPDTQYF. Here the CDR3 DNA reads TGCGCCAGCAGCTTGAATGGGGCCCCAGATACGCAGTATTTT.

This clonotype has a handful of counts. The V gene is TRBV7-9, the J gene TRBJ2-2; 9 bases are shared with TRBD1. This CDR3 has 14 residues. Germline lookup yields CDR1 SEHNR and CDR2 FQNEAQ (reference sequence). Germline trimming cut 5 bases from V and 5 bases from J; bases unmatched to any gene: 3. Written as DNA, the CDR3 is TGTGCCAGCAGCCAAGGACAGGGGACCGGGGAGCTGTTTTTT. Its protein is CASSQGQGTGELFF.

The chain joins TRBV4-2 to TRBJ2-1; TRBD1 or TRBD2 may be the D gene (5 bases each). Trimming stripped 0 bases from V and 12 bases from J, with 15 bases between. Germline V lookup: CDR1 LGHNA, CDR2 YNFKEQ. The CDR3 loop spans 14 amino acids. CDR3 coding DNA: TGTGCCAGCAGCCAAGATATGGGACCCAAAGTGCAGTTCTTC. Translated: CASSQDMGPKVQFF.

This clonotype was seen only a few times. The chain joins TRBV20-1 to TRBJ2-3; D possibly corresponds to TRBD2 (6 bases). V lost 2 bases and J 0 bases, leaving 15 bases between the germline ends. Germline lookup yields CDR1 DFQATT and CDR2 SNEGSKA (reference sequence). CDR3 length equals 16 residues. CDR3 amino acids: CSARSPYSGSTDTQYF. For the CDR3, the DNA is TGCAGTGCTAGATCACCCTATAGCGGCAGCACAGATACGCAGTATTTT.

Turning to this clonotype: The junction does not match germline at one end; this may be a read error. V is TRBV2 and J is TRBJ2-3; 10 bases agree with TRBD2. This CDR3 is built from 19 residues. Per the germline V gene, CDR1 is SNHLY and CDR2 is FYNNEI. In DNA form, the CDR3 reads TGTGCCCGCAGGTCGGGTAGCGGGGGGACCTATTCGAGCACAGATACGCAGTATTTT. It yields the protein CARRSGSGGTYSSTDTQYF.

In its sample, this clonotype was seen a few times. This chain links TRBV20-1 with TRBJ1-6; D remains unclear. The CDR3 length is 15 residues. V lost 1 base to trimming and J lost 2 bases, with 9 bases between them. The germline gives CDR1 DFQATT, CDR2 SNEGSKA (reference sequence). CDR3 sequence reads: CSARGSATYNSPLHF. CDR3 sequence (DNA): TGCAGTGCTAGAGGGTCAGCGACCTATAATTCACCCCTCCACTTT.